This entry concerns a single T cell receptor (beta chain). The antigen is undetermined. The CDR3 runs 16 residues. V lost 5 bases and J lost 1, with 15 bases in between. Germline assignment: CDR1 SNHLY and CDR2 FYNNEI. As for the donors, each was a healthy bone marrow donor. The primer mix had 60 Vbeta and 13 Jbeta primers. The data were produced by immunoSEQ multiplex PCR, yet TCRdb's version contains in-frame clones alone and is incomplete. The repertoire holds about 200,000 clones, with 80% to 85% as singletons. The data were obtained in a study of cytomegalovirus exposure and HLA in healthy donors. Study details: The Caucasian-associated ancestry cluster held under 90% of more than 350 genotyped donors. Study observations and caveats: In a later analysis, most CMV-associated TCR beta chains appeared HLA-restricted. An analysis was carried out at a later point. It showed that HLA-associated TCR beta chains were more clonally expanded than equally common non-associated chains.

The chain links TRBV2 to TRBJ1-3; maybe TRBD1 (6 bases). Sequenced material: PBMCs. This receptor was obtained from a boy between 2 and 10 years old in good health and CMV-seronegative. The CDR3 DNA is TGTGCCAGCAGTCCGCTATCCGGGACATCTGGAAACACCATATATTTT. It yields the protein CASSPLSGTSGNTIYF.